These 24 T cell receptor beta chains came from one sample sequenced in a study of blood T cell repertoires in COVID-19. The protocol was immunoSEQ multiplex PCR, while the TCRdb copy is restricted to in-frame clones and leaves out a portion. The sample holds around 200,000 clones; 75% to 90% are singletons and the top ten take about 1%. Specimen: peripheral blood. These receptors were obtained from a man aged 25 to 45 with acute or convalescent COVID-19.

The rearrangement links TRBV28 to TRBJ1-6; D remains ambiguous. Germline CDR1 reads MDHEN; CDR2 reads SYDVKM. Trimming stripped 2 bases from V and 14 bases from J, with 10 bases between. The CDR3 loop spans 12 amino acids. The chain's CDR3 is CASSLTLSALHF. The CDR3, as DNA: TGTGCCAGCAGTTTAACGCTCTCGGCCCTCCACTTT.

This chain joins TRBV10-3 and TRBJ2-7; D is ambiguous. This CDR3 is built from 15 residues. The ends were cut back, 0 bases at V and 5 bases at J, with 14 bases in the middle. Germline V gene data show CDR1 as ENHRY and CDR2 as SYGVKD. The CDR3: CAISESTRRRDEQYF. The DNA for the CDR3 is TGTGCCATCAGTGAGTCGACTCGAAGACGTGACGAGCAGTACTTC.

In this sample, this clone turned up once. J is TRBJ2-3 and V is TRBV2; D possibly corresponds to TRBD2 (6 bases). CDR1 is SNHLY, CDR2 FYNNEI, per germline. This CDR3 has 15 residues. Trimming left V 2 bases short and J 3 bases short, with 12 bases between. CDR3 residues: CASSERTGGTDTQYF. The CDR3 coding sequence is TGTGCCAGCAGTGAACGAACCGGGGGAACAGATACGCAGTATTTT.

The rearrangement links TRBV5-1 to TRBJ2-7; D gene unclear. CDR3 size: 13 residues. Germline V CDR1 and CDR2: SGHRS, YFSETQ. The V and J ends lost 2 bases and 2 bases respectively, with 8 bases between them. Here the CDR3 DNA reads TGCGCCAGCAGCTTTGGCCATCCCTACGAGCAGTACTTC. Its protein product is CASSFGHPYEQYF. Drawing the rest from reference TRBV5-1 and TRBJ2-7, the complete variable domain is KAGVTQTPRYLIKTRGQQVTLSCSPISGHRSVSWYQQTPGQGLQFLFEYFSETQRNKGNFPGRFSGRQFSNSRSEMNVSTLELGDSALYLCASSFGHPYEQYFGPGTRLTVT.

This clone was seen just once. The chain recombines TRBV5-1 with TRBJ2-1, with 7 positions matching TRBD2. The trim removed 4 bases at V and 0 bases at J, leaving 1 base unmatched. The length of the CDR3 is 14 residues. Looked up from germline, CDR1 is SGHRS and CDR2 is YFSETQ. CDR3 amino acids: CASSGGSSYNEQFF. Written as DNA, the CDR3 is TGCGCCAGCAGCGGCGGGAGCTCCTACAATGAGCAGTTCTTC.

V is TRBV28 and J is TRBJ2-5; D is unclear. V was cut by 6 bases and J by 6 bases, with 14 bases left in between. The CDR3 has 13 amino acids. The germline gives CDR1 MDHEN, CDR2 SYDVKM. In nucleotides, the CDR3 is TGTGCCAGCAGCCTCTATAACCCCCAGACCCAGTACTTC. Translating gives CASSLYNPQTQYF.

The V and J genes are TRBV18 and TRBJ2-1; no firm D call. The CDR3 contains 15 residues. Looked up from germline, CDR1 is KGHSH and CDR2 is LQKENI. V shed 5 bases and J shed 0 bases, with 11 bases lying between them. For the CDR3, the DNA is TGTGCCAGCTCAACTTATATTAGCTCCTACAATGAGCAGTTCTTC. This codes for CASSTYISSYNEQFF.

This clone has only a few counts. The chain carries TRBV19 and TRBJ1-2; TRBD1 agrees at 10 bases. CDR1 is LNHDA and CDR2 is SQIVND in the germline V gene (reference sequence). V lost 8 bases and J lost 4; bases outside the gene matches: 7. The CDR3 runs to 14 residues. CDR3 nucleotides: TGTGCCAGTCGACCGACAGGGGGCCTCTATGGCTACACCTTC. Its translation is CASRPTGGLYGYTF.

This clone occurred once. The CDR3 DNA reads TGTGCCAGCAGAACACAGAACGGGAGAAATTCACCCCTCCACTTT. Translating it yields CASRTQNGRNSPLHF. The chain couples TRBV2 to TRBJ1-6, with D unresolved. Germline V CDR1 and CDR2: SNHLY, FYNNEI. Trimming pared 6 bases from V and 7 bases from J, leaving 16 bases between. The CDR3 sequence is 15 residues long.

This chain connects TRBV21-1 to TRBJ1-5; TRBD1 is the table's D call and was not checked against the DNA. TRBV21-1 counts as a pseudogene. The CDR3 contains 16 residues. The CDR3 region is CASRNWDRVSNQPQHF. The CDR3 region has the DNA TGTGCCAGCAGGAATTGGGACAGGGTCAGCAATCAGCCCCAGCATTTT.

V usage is TRBV7-9 and J usage is TRBJ2-5; 14 bases line up with TRBD2. Per germline, CDR1 SEHNR and CDR2 FQNEAQ (reference sequence). This CDR3 spans 17 amino acids. V lost 4 bases, J lost 4 bases, and 8 bases stayed unmatched. CDR3 sequence (DNA): TGTGCCAGCAGCTACTCCCCCGGGACTAGCGGGAGAGAGACCCAGTACTTC. Amino acid sequence: CASSYSPGTSGRETQYF.

Concerning this clone: Other DNA sequences from this sample encode an identical CDR3 as well. The chain carries TRBV7-3 and TRBJ2-1; TRBD1 agrees at 8 bases. With V trimmed by 5 bases and J by 0 bases, 3 bases remained unmatched. Germline CDR1 SGHTA, CDR2 FQGTGA. CDR3 length: 15 residues. The CDR3 sequence is CASSADRGSYNEQFF. The CDR3 DNA follows: TGTGCCAGCAGCGCAGACAGGGGCTCCTACAATGAGCAGTTCTTC.

The chain recombines TRBV29-1 with TRBJ2-3; 7 bases are shared with TRBD1. Germline values: CDR1 SQVTM, CDR2 ANQGSEA. This CDR3 has 12 amino acids. The CDR3, as DNA: TGCAGTAACAGGGGTAGCGCAGATACGCAGTATTTT. This encodes CSNRGSADTQYF.

Only a few counts were recorded for this clone. The chain has TRBV29-1 and TRBJ2-7; D is unclear. Germline V lookup: CDR1 SQVTM, CDR2 ANQGSEA. Trimming took 5 bases from V and 2 from J, leaving 7 bases between them. The length of the CDR3 is 11 residues. In DNA form, the CDR3 reads TGCAGCGTTCGGGTGACCTACGAGCAGTACTTC. It is translated as CSVRVTYEQYF.

V and J are TRBV9 and TRBJ1-1; D unclear. Germline loops: CDR1 SGDLS, CDR2 YYNGEE. V gave up 0 bases and J gave up 8 bases, with 14 bases separating them. The CDR3 consists of 14 residues. In DNA, the CDR3 is TGTGCCAGCAGCGTAGGGACTTACGAAACGGAAGCTTTCTTT. This translates into CASSVGTYETEAFF.

This clone has just a few counts. This chain joins TRBV18 and TRBJ2-1; TRBD1 aligns across 7 bases. This CDR3 has 14 residues. V lost 6 bases to trimming and J lost 2 bases; unmatched junction nucleotides: 4. Looked up from germline, CDR1 is KGHSH and CDR2 is LQKENI. In nucleotides, the CDR3 is TGTGCCAGCTCCCGCGACAGGGCCTACAATGAGCAGTTCTTC. This gives the protein CASSRDRAYNEQFF.

The V gene is TRBV18, the J gene TRBJ2-3, with 7 nucleotides matching TRBD1. V was clipped by 3 bases and J by 3 bases; unmatched bases: 6. The CDR3 has 15 amino acids. CDR1 is KGHSH, CDR2 LQKENI, per germline. The CDR3 coding sequence is TGTGCCAGCTCACCCGGACAGGTTGGGACAGATACGCAGTATTTT. It specifies CASSPGQVGTDTQYF.

As to this clone: The junction departs from germline at one end; a sequencing error may be responsible. CDR3 in amino acids: CASSERQGPSYEQYF. CDR3 nucleotide sequence: TGTGCTAGCAGCGAAAGACAGGGGCCCTCCTACGAGCAGTACTTC. This rearrangement joins TRBV7-7 to TRBJ2-7; 8 positions match TRBD1. Germline loops: CDR1 SSHAT, CDR2 FNYEAQ (reference sequence). This CDR3 has 15 residues.

The rearrangement uses TRBV29-1 and TRBJ1-3; a possible D gene is TRBD1 (6 bases). The CDR3 consists of 14 residues. Trimming left V 3 bases short and J 0 bases short, with 9 bases between. CDR1 is SQVTM, CDR2 ANQGSEA, per germline. CDR3 coding DNA: TGCAGCGTTGAGTGGGACAACTCTGGAAACACCATATATTTT. It codes for CSVEWDNSGNTIYF.

The rearrangement joins TRBV29-1 to TRBJ2-3; 14 nucleotides agree with TRBD2. The CDR3 totals 16 residues. Germline V gene lookup returns CDR1 SQVTM and CDR2 ANQGSEA. V was pared by 3 bases and J by 2 bases, with 4 bases of the junction left unmatched. The CDR3 sequence: CSVDGLAGGPTDTQYF. The CDR3 DNA follows: TGCAGCGTTGATGGACTAGCGGGAGGACCCACAGATACGCAGTATTTT.

This rearrangement joins TRBV29-1 to TRBJ1-1; D gene unclear. Trimming stripped 5 bases from V and 3 bases from J, with 7 bases between. This CDR3 contains 11 residues. CDR1 and CDR2 (germline): SQVTM, ANQGSEA. The CDR3 nucleotides read TGCAGCGTTTGGCCAGACACTGAAGCTTTCTTT. Amino acid sequence: CSVWPDTEAFF.

The chain joins TRBV3-1 (or the pseudogene TRBV3-2) to TRBJ2-7; D might be TRBD2 (7 bases). Germline CDR1 LGHDT, CDR2 YNNKEL (reference sequence). Trimming removed 1 base from V and 6 bases from J, with 13 bases in between. There are 14 residues in the CDR3. The CDR3 nucleotides read TGTGCCAGCAGCCAAGTCCGGGGGGCGGGCGAGCAGTACTTC. Amino acid sequence: CASSQVRGAGEQYF.

The count of this clone is one. The CDR3 region has the DNA TGCGCCAGCAGCACCCTGGACAGTCTCCACGAGCAGTACTTC. Translating it yields CASSTLDSLHEQYF. The genes are TRBV5-1 and TRBJ2-7, with D possibly matching TRBD1 (6 bases). With 4 bases removed from V and 5 bases from J, the gap between germline ends came to 16 bases. Germline CDR1 and CDR2: SGHRS and YFSETQ. There are 14 residues in the CDR3.

This clone was seen once. V and J are TRBV28 and TRBJ1-5, with TRBD1 matching 8 bases. CDR3 length: 17 amino acids. Germline CDR1 and CDR2: MDHEN and SYDVKM. J gave up 4 bases and V 3 bases, and 11 bases lay outside the gene matches. The CDR3 coding sequence is TGTGCCAGCAGTTTGAGGGGGGCACAGGGGGGAAATCAGCCCCAGCATTTT. This codes for CASSLRGAQGGNQPQHF. The full variable domain, its missing parts supplied by reference TRBV28 and TRBJ1-5, is DVKVTQSSRYLVKRTGEKVFLECVQDMDHENMFWYRQDPGLGLRLIYFSYDVKMKEKGDIPEGYSVSREKKERFSLILESASTNQTSMYLCASSLRGAQGGNQPQHFGDGTRLSIL.